The 5 T cell receptor beta chains below all came from one sample that was sequenced in a study of CD8+CD57+ T cells in acquired aplastic anemia. Investigators profiled TCR beta VDJ and CDR3 from genomic DNA template. From the reads, TCRdb called clonotypes with MiXCR, one entry per CDR3 protein. The repertoire holds about 98,000 distinct CDR3 sequences, with around 68% as singletons. Only patients with CD8+CD57+ cell expansion on flow cytometry were chosen for sequencing. Sequencing was carried out using sorted CD4+, CD8+, or CD8+CD57+ T cells (not recorded which) from PBMCs. These receptors all stem from a human donor with aplastic anemia.

The J gene is TRBJ2-7, the V gene TRBV20-1, with a possible D match to TRBD2 (6 bases). The CDR3 consists of 13 residues. V was clipped by 3 bases and J by 3 bases, with 12 bases between them. Germline V gene data show CDR1 as DFQATT and CDR2 as SNEGSKA (reference sequence). CDR3 sequence: CSASGTEFYEQYF. The CDR3 nucleotides read TGCAGTGCTAGTGGGACTGAGTTCTACGAGCAGTACTTC.

J is TRBJ1-6 and V is TRBV7-2; D gene unclear. Germline assignment: CDR1 SGHTA and CDR2 FQGNSA. This CDR3 region has 13 residues. With 2 bases removed from V and 13 bases from J, the gap between germline ends came to 12 bases. CDR3 amino acids: CASSLNAVGPLHF. CDR3 DNA: TGTGCCAGCAGCTTAAATGCGGTAGGGCCCCTCCACTTT.

The chain couples TRBV14 to TRBJ2-7, with 8 nucleotides matching TRBD1. There are 15 residues in the CDR3. The germline gives CDR1 SGHDN, CDR2 FVKESK. Germline trimming cut 4 bases from V and 3 bases from J; bases unmatched to any gene: 8. The CDR3 nucleotides are TGTGCCAGCAGCCCCCACAGGGGGGCGGACTACGAGCAGTACTTC. Translating it yields CASSPHRGADYEQYF.

This chain joins TRBV20-1 and TRBJ2-3, with D perhaps matching TRBD2 (5 bases). CDR1 is DFQATT, CDR2 SNEGSKA, per germline (reference sequence). The length of the CDR3 is 15 residues. Trimming stripped 3 bases from V and 4 bases from J, with 17 bases between. CDR3 in amino acids: CSARNSGQTSDTQYF. DNA for the CDR3: TGCAGTGCTAGGAACAGCGGTCAAACCTCAGATACGCAGTATTTT.

On this clonotype: This may be a read error: a much more frequent sequence differs by one nucleotide. As the CDR3 is not closed by the conserved phenylalanine or tryptophan, this likely results from a read error. The rearrangement uses TRBV6-2 or TRBV6-3 and TRBJ2-7; D not certain. CDR3 length equals 14 residues. Trimming shortened V by 7 bases and J by 0 bases, and 13 bases separated the two germline ends. The V gene's germline CDR1 is MNHEY and CDR2 SVGEGT. The CDR3 is CASTGLASSYEQYL. In DNA, the CDR3 is TGTGCCAGCACCGGTCTGGCGAGCTCCTACGAGCAGTACCTC.